The rows below give T cell receptor beta chains drawn from one sample of a study of cytomegalovirus exposure and HLA in healthy donors. Here immunoSEQ multiplex PCR was the method, and the copy in TCRdb shows in-frame clones only, minus some. This table holds some 200,000 clones, over 60% found once. Material: PBMCs. Source of these receptors: a man between 18 and 29 years old in good health and CMV-seronegative. The CDR3 runs from the conserved cysteine through the conserved F or W. Each record gives: CDR3 length, D gene, V gene, J gene, clone size, CDR3 DNA, CDR3 protein. D genes are given only for firm matches. The size field is filled for only some rows; it gives once, few, many or a size class.

13	NA	TRBV5-5	TRBJ2-7	NA	TGTGCCAGCAGCTTGGACACCACCTACGAGCAGTACTTC	CASSLDTTYEQYF
16	NA	TRBV6-1	TRBJ2-4	NA	TGTGCCAGCAGTGCCGACAGGGACTTAGCCAAAAACATTCAGTACTTC	CASSADRDLAKNIQYF
15	NA	TRBV9	TRBJ1-6	few	TGTGCCAGCAGCGCTTCGACAGGCGAAAATTCACCCCTCCACTTT	CASSASTGENSPLHF
16	NA	TRBV18	TRBJ1-2	NA	TGTGCCAGCTCACCCCCGGGGGGGGCCGACCCCTATGGCTACACCTTC	CASSPPGGADPYGYTF
15	NA	TRBV7-9	TRBJ1-1	once	TGTGCCAGCAGCTTATTTGGGCGAAAGAACACTGAAGCTTTCTTT	CASSLFGRKNTEAFF
15	TRBD2	TRBV30	TRBJ2-3	NA	TGTGCCTGGAGTCTCCTAGCGGGGCAGGGGGATACGCAGTATTTT	CAWSLLAGQGDTQYF
14	NA	TRBV28	TRBJ1-4	NA	TGTGCCAGCAGTGGGGGGGCAACTAATGAAAAACTGTTTTTT	CASSGGATNEKLFF
15	TRBD2	TRBV4-2	TRBJ2-7	NA	TGTGCCAGCAGCCAAGTTAGCGGGAGCTCCTACGAGCAGTACTTC	CASSQVSGSSYEQYF
13	NA	TRBV5-1	TRBJ2-7	NA	TGCGCCAGCAGCTTGGACAGGGTATTGGGGCAGTACTTC	CASSLDRVLGQYF
14	NA	TRBV6-6	TRBJ1-2	few	TGTGCCAGCAGTTACCCAGACAGGTACTATGGCTACACCTTC	CASSYPDRYYGYTF
15	TRBD1	TRBV5-8	TRBJ1-2	NA	TGTGCCAGCAGCTTATTATCTACAGGGGTATCTGGCTACACCTTC	CASSLLSTGVSGYTF
12	NA	TRBV29-1	TRBJ1-1	NA	TGCAGCGTTGTGGAGAGTAGAACTGAAGCTTTCTTT	CSVVESRTEAFF
12	NA	TRBV6-1	TRBJ1-1	NA	TGTGCCAGCAGTGATCGGGGTAACAGTGCTTTCTTT	CASSDRGNSAFF
16	NA	TRBV7-7	TRBJ1-3	NA	TGTGCTAGCAGTCGGGGTCTAGTTGAGGCTGGAAACACCATATATTTT	CASSRGLVEAGNTIYF
16	TRBD1	TRBV5-1	TRBJ1-2	few	TGTGCCAGCAGCCTGATCCCGGACAGGGCGTACTATGGCTACACCTTC	CASSLIPDRAYYGYTF
15	NA	TRBV28	TRBJ2-2	few	TGTGCCAGCAGTTTAGGTCAGGTCAACACCGGGGAGCTGTTTTTT	CASSLGQVNTGELFF
14	NA	TRBV4-3	TRBJ2-7	NA	TGCGCCAGCAGCCAAGATGGCCCTCTCCACGAGCAGTACTTC	CASSQDGPLHEQYF
15	TRBD1	TRBV11-2	TRBJ2-3	NA	TGTGCCAGCAGCCTAAGGACAGGCTTCACAGATACGCAGTATTTT	CASSLRTGFTDTQYF